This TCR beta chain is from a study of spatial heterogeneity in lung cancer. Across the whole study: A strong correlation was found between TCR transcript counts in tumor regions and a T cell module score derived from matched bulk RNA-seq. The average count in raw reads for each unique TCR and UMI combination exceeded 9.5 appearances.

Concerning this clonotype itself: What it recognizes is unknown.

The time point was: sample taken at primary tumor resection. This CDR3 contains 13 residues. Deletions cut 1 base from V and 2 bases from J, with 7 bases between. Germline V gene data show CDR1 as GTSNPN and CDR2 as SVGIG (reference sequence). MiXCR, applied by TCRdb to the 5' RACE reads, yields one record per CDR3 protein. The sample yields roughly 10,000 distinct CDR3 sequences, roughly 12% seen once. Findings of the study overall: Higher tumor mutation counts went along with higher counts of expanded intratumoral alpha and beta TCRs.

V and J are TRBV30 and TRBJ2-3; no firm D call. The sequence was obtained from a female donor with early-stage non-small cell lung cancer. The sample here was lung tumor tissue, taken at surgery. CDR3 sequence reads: CAWSALATDTQYF. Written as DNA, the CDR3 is TGTGCCTGGAGTGCATTAGCCACAGATACGCAGTATTTT.